This TCR beta chain stems from a study of cytomegalovirus exposure and HLA in healthy donors (TCRdb year 2017). About the full investigation: In an earlier analysis of about 560 of the donors, 276 Gb of sequence data and 90 million to 120 million unique TCR beta sequences from about 180 million T cells were reported. Approximately 300 gigabases of sequencing data and 70 million to 100 million unique TCR sequences made up an early release that covered approximately 620 HLA-typed donors. Among the approximately 420 genotyped donors, around 79% belonged to the genetic ancestry cluster associated with self-reported Caucasian donors. The study aimed to test whether signatures of past pathogen exposure could be identified by cataloging public T cell receptors. The study profiled the T cell repertoires of hundreds of subjects by immunosequencing and related them to cytomegalovirus serostatus. In addition to the first cohort of 650 to 750 subjects, a separate validation cohort of under 150 different subjects was used. The study combined high-throughput TCR immunosequencing, statistical association of individual TCRs with disease status, and machine learning to predict cytomegalovirus infection status. To study patterns of TCR occurrence, a later analysis re-analyzed previously published TCR beta repertoires from several hundred donors and added high-resolution HLA genotyping. Rather than using new phenotypic data, the later analysis identified candidate immune exposures from TCR beta sequences and from how often those sequences occurred across donors. An earlier analysis of several hundred of the donors applied high-throughput TCR beta sequencing to assess whether each TCR beta V gene segment acted as functional or pseudogenic. Donor age, sex, ethnicity and CMV serostatus were collected together with the repertoire data. Genome-wide SNP genotypes for about 60% of the 666 donors were used in a later genetic analysis, which treated that subset as a discovery cohort. All discovery cohort repertoires had been generated on a single sequencing platform. Class I and class II HLA loci were covered by the typing at four-digit resolution. The number of typed donors differed by locus: about 629-630 for A, B, C, DRB1 and DQB1; some 500 for DQA1; around 610 for DPA1; and around 470 for DPB1. Because of strong linkage in the cohort, roughly five DR-DQ haplotypes were treated as single units for association and clustering. Among about 400 genotyped donors of the cohort, an average of around 250,000 unique TCR beta nucleotide sequences was sequenced per donor, of which roughly 17% were non-productive.

Regarding this clone: No antigen is known for it. No quality values exist for individual bases; no much larger clone is one base distant.

General conclusions and limits of the study: A further reported finding was that TCR beta sequences accurately predicted the HLA-A and HLA-B alleles for most subjects in the first cohort. A later genetic analysis associated a missense DCLRE1C variant with V-gene and J-gene trimming of TCR beta chains, and an independent cohort replicated the association. A group of highly shared sequence variants was considered likely to be a technical artifact of the sequencing pipeline. A later analysis found that most CMV-associated TCR beta chains appeared HLA-restricted, with HLA associations seemingly driven largely by CMV exposure. Because the 87-base-pair reads could not distinguish some IMGT-functional V segments, including TRBV6-2 and TRBV6-3, those segments were excluded. Compared with the 666-donor mean, donors in an Asian-associated ancestry cluster had fewer N-insertions in productive TCRs, according to a later genetic analysis. According to the authors, the approach could potentially be generalized to other disease states and immunological phenotypes. Correlated functional status among segregating V segments might be attributable to linkage disequilibrium, but an unknown experimental factor could not be ruled out. For the cohort, immune exposure information was limited to CMV serostatus. A total of about 150 TCR beta chains were listed by the study as associated with cytomegalovirus. Three of the identified cytomegalovirus-associated TCR beta chains were confirmed in vitro to be specific for cytomegalovirus antigens. In an earlier analysis of several hundred of the donors, most TCR beta V segments were observed in productive rearrangements about 87% or about 30% of the time, broadly matching IMGT annotations. Assigning TCR associations to individual alleles was difficult when HLA alleles, especially DR and DQ, strongly co-occurred. According to a later analysis, TCR association rates differed among HLA loci, with DRB1 alleles showing the most associated TCRs and HLA-C alleles showing the fewest. Most TCR sequences were observed very rarely across donors, whereas some public TCRs were present in many individuals. Because HLA typing was missing for some donors at each locus, association tests included only the typed subset. Sequencing depth was assumed to be roughly uniform across donors in the presence/absence analyses, though that assumption may not hold. The cohort was sequenced for TCR beta chains only, and without alpha or paired-chain data the features that could be detected were limited. About 17 rarely observed V segments, including chromosome 9 orphons, were excluded from the earlier analysis of almost 600 of the donors because counts were too low. In a later analysis, HLA-associated TCR beta chains showed more clonal expansion and lower generation probabilities than non-associated chains that were equally common. In a later analysis, several top co-occurrence clusters were reported to appear linked to parvovirus B19, influenza, CMV and Epstein-Barr virus. At a false discovery rate of 0.05, a later analysis linked 16,951 TCR beta sequences to specific HLA alleles. The classifier was reported to diagnose cytomegalovirus status with high specificity and sensitivity in both the original and validation cohorts.

V has 0 bases trimmed and J has 7 bases trimmed; junction bases matching no gene number 3. The germline V gene gives CDR1 as SGHRS and CDR2 as YFSETQ. Its CDR3 holds 15 amino acids, cysteine through phenylalanine. Only the CDR3 DNA is retained, 45 bases long and in frame from the first base. The method was the immunoSEQ multiplex PCR assay. For the multiplex PCR, a mixture combining 60 forward primers for TCR Vbeta segments and 13 reverse primers for TCR Jbeta segments was used. The CDR3 region of rearranged TCR beta genes was amplified from genomic DNA by a multiplex PCR assay. Amplified TCR beta libraries were sequenced as 87-base-pair reads on the Illumina HiSeq System. The source study handled its data this way. A later analysis counted 65 million to 90 million unique TCR beta chains across the 650 to 700 repertoires, and some 12 million of these chains were shared by at least two donors. Raw reads were error-corrected and collapsed into unique sequences by a nearest-neighbor algorithm in which closely related sequences were merged to remove PCR and sequencing errors. CDR3 sequences were aligned to IMGT reference sequences to assign V, D and J gene segments. Each retained sequence needed at least a six-nucleotide match to both a V gene segment and a J gene segment. Rearrangements were classified as productive when the CDR3 lacked stop codons and remained in frame with V and J, and all other rearrangements were classified as non-productive. Following IMGT convention, CDR3 was defined as the stretch from the second conserved V-encoded cysteine up to the conserved J-encoded phenylalanine. The earlier analysis of 500 to 600 of the donors excluded sequences that lacked an unambiguous match to a single V gene segment. An earlier analysis of 587 of the donors classified V segments as functional when productive rearrangements were above 56.7% and as segregating when the standard deviation between donors was above 5%. A statistical classification framework was built to diagnose cytomegalovirus status from the catalog of TCR beta chain sequences. V and J gene assignment, in a later analysis, came from comparing TCR nucleotide sequences with IMGT/GENE-DB human TR gene sequences. The TCRdist pipeline was used in a later analysis to assign CDR3 sequences and most-parsimonious VDJ recombination scenarios. In a later analysis, each TCR beta chain was defined by its CDR3 amino acid sequence together with its V-gene family, and reads lacking a unique V-gene family were excluded. A later analysis removed nearly 600 highly shared, low-generation-probability nucleotide sequences to deal with suspected cross-contamination and a sequencing artifact. A later analysis calculated a clonal expansion index for each public chain from normalized within-repertoire ranks of inferred template counts. Generation probabilities in a later analysis came from a VDJ recombination model fitted to out-of-frame rearrangements, and those results were checked against IGoR. A later analysis scored TCR-TCR, TCR-HLA and TCR-CMV co-occurrence with hypergeometric tests, applying a repertoire-size bias correction to TCR pairs. To estimate false discovery rates, a later analysis permuted the HLA or CMV assignments 20 times. A later analysis grouped co-occurring TCRs with DBSCAN, adding TCRdist sequence similarity when clustering within HLA-allele-positive subsets. Repertoires with fewer than 30,000 or more than 120,000 public chains, plus five repertoires with anomalous nucleotide sharing, were excluded from co-occurrence clustering. Not all clones reach the TCRdb copy of this immuneACCESS table, which keeps in-frame sequences only. Checked studies attribute under half of the gap to unresolved V genes and leave the rest unexplained. Clonal size and the V and J genes are those of that table, whereas D and trimming came from the DNA. A total of about 200,000 clones appear in this sample, about 82% of them only once. The ten largest clones capture around 2.8% of the sample.

The cohort consisted of more than 650 healthy bone marrow donors. Cohort members were all nominally healthy when sampled, although unrecorded immune exposures were likely present. The donor was CMV seronegative and belonged to the group of 352 seronegative cohort members. A peripheral blood sample was provided by each donor, and peripheral blood mononuclear cells were used for TCR beta sequencing. Genomic DNA was extracted from the blood cell samples with the Qiagen DNeasy Blood Extraction Kit. What was sequenced was PBMCs. The receptor comes from a man younger than 45 in good health and CMV-seronegative. The chain was built from TRBV5-1 and TRBJ1-4; the central 10 bases match TRBD1. The DNA sequence is as follows: TGCGCCAGCAGCTTGGAGGGGACAGGGGTTGAAAAACTGTTTTTT. The translation is CASSLEGTGVEKLFF.